This T cell receptor (beta chain) was identified during a study of spatial heterogeneity in lung cancer. Time point noted: blood at routine non-recurrence follow-up after resection. By sample fraction, this clonotype is large. Germline V lookup: CDR1 SEHNR, CDR2 FQNEAQ (reference sequence). V shed 4 bases, J shed 3 bases, and the junction held 9 bases outside the gene matches. There are 15 residues in the CDR3. Each molecule of TCR cDNA was tagged with one unique molecular identifier. One entry per CDR3 protein results from TCRdb running MiXCR on the 5' RACE reads. This table holds 60,000 to 85,000 distinct CDR3 sequences, approximately 8.9% found once.

This rearrangement joins TRBV7-9 to TRBJ2-7; 7 positions match TRBD2. The clonotype was recovered from a female donor with early-stage non-small cell lung cancer. The sample here was PBMCs, taken at follow-up. CDR3 sequence reads: CASSSWAGEFYEQYF. CDR3 coding DNA: TGTGCCAGCAGCTCATGGGCGGGGGAATTCTACGAGCAGTACTTC.